Listed below are T cell receptor beta chains from one sample, sequenced in a study of shared T cell receptors in the human thymus. Clones were read by immunoSEQ multiplex PCR, and TCRdb kept only the in-frame ones, dropping some. The sample carries fewer than 700,000 clones, roughly 88% recorded once. These same data were also listed under a study on human thymus T cells.

The sample taken for sequencing was thymocytes. These receptors were taken from a boy younger than two with a congenital heart defect. The CDR3 runs from the conserved cysteine through the conserved F or W. Each record gives: D gene, J gene, V gene, clone size, CDR3 protein, CDR3 DNA. The D gene is left open where the match is weak. A clone size is listed for some rows: how often the clone was seen (once, few, many), or a class if it is expanded.

TRBD1 TRBJ2-7 TRBV27 - CASSLWGQGGYEQYF TGTGCCAGCAGTTTATGGGGACAGGGTGGCTACGAGCAGTACTTC
TRBD1 TRBJ2-7 TRBV11-2 - CASILLDRGRYEQYF TGTGCCAGCATCCTACTTGACAGGGGTCGATACGAGCAGTACTTC
TRBD2 TRBJ2-7 TRBV7-2 - CASSLVQRVAGGPHEQYF TGTGCCAGCAGCTTAGTTCAACGTGTAGCGGGAGGGCCCCACGAGCAGTACTTC
TRBD2 TRBJ2-1 TRBV6-1 - CASSPSRDYYNEQFF TGTGCCAGCAGCCCGTCCCGGGACTACTACAATGAGCAGTTCTTC
TRBD2 TRBJ2-1 TRBV5-4 once CASSPSFLAGVSEFF TGTGCCAGCAGCCCTAGTTTTCTAGCGGGAGTTTCCGAGTTCTTC
- TRBJ2-5 TRBV9 - CASSVGSVCREQETQYF TGTGCCAGCAGCGTAGGATCGGTGTGTAGAGAGCAAGAGACCCAGTACTTC
TRBD1 TRBJ1-2 TRBV4-3 - CASSRYRGRGLRYGYTF TGCGCCAGCAGCCGATACCGGGGCAGGGGGCTTCGGTATGGCTACACCTTC
- TRBJ2-7 TRBV27 - CASSSLNEQYF TGTGCCAGCAGTTCCCTTAACGAGCAGTACTTC
- TRBJ2-5 TRBV29-1 - CSGSLETQYF TGCAGCGGGTCACTGGAGACCCAGTACTTC
TRBD1 TRBJ2-3 TRBV4-1 - CASSQEEKGQGTTDTQYF TGCGCCAGCAGCCAAGAAGAAAAGGGACAGGGGACCACAGATACGCAGTATTTT
- TRBJ2-1 TRBV19 - CASSVSALAPSPNEQFF TGTGCCAGTAGTGTATCGGCACTAGCTCCGAGCCCCAATGAGCAGTTCTTC
- TRBJ1-2 TRBV5-1 - CASSPGGVFPFYGYTF TGCGCCAGCAGCCCTGGGGGGGTCTTCCCCTTCTATGGCTACACCTTC
TRBD2 TRBJ2-3 TRBV9 - CASSGTSGIPTDTQYF TGTGCCAGCAGCGGGACTAGCGGGATCCCCACAGATACGCAGTATTTT
- TRBJ2-4 TRBV28 - CASSFRGRGKNIQYF TGTGCCAGCAGTTTCAGGGGTAGAGGCAAAAACATTCAGTACTTC
- TRBJ2-5 TRBV6-5 - CASRPQRQPQETQYF TGTGCCAGCCGCCCCCAGCGCCAGCCCCAAGAGACCCAGTACTTC
- TRBJ2-2 TRBV30 - CAWSVRQENTGELFF TGTGCCTGGAGTGTACGACAGGAGAACACCGGGGAGCTGTTTTTT
- TRBJ1-2 TRBV19 - CASSIGGHRSSNYGYTF TGTGCCAGTAGTATAGGAGGGCACCGGAGTTCTAACTATGGCTACACCTTC
TRBD2 TRBJ2-1 TRBV29-1 - CSVLPGLAGPRGLSSYNEQFF TGCAGCGTGCTACCGGGACTAGCGGGGCCCAGGGGCCTTAGCTCCTACAATGAGCAGTTCTTC
TRBD2 TRBJ2-7 TRBV5-6 - CASSLSGRAGEQYF TGTGCCAGCAGCTTATCCGGGAGGGCCGGGGAGCAGTACTTC
- TRBJ2-1 TRBV6-5 - CASKSVNEQFF TGTGCCAGCAAGTCAGTGAATGAGCAGTTCTTC
TRBD2 TRBJ2-5 TRBV2 once CASKEGSGVDQETQYF TGTGCCAGCAAAGAGGGCAGCGGGGTCGACCAAGAGACCCAGTACTTC
- TRBJ2-3 TRBV2 - CALRGGADTQYF TGTGCCCTAAGGGGGGGGGCAGATACGCAGTATTTT
- TRBJ1-5 TRBV5-5 - CASSLEAGPGNQPQHF TGTGCCAGCAGCTTGGAGGCAGGGCCGGGCAATCAGCCCCAGCATTTT
TRBD2 TRBJ2-3 TRBV5-1 - CASSLTGGPPDTQYF TGCGCCAGCAGCTTGACGGGAGGGCCCCCAGATACGCAGTATTTT
TRBD1 TRBJ2-1 TRBV28 - CASSLLGQLSYNEQFF TGTGCCAGCAGTTTATTGGGACAGCTCTCCTACAATGAGCAGTTCTTC